Listed below are T cell receptor beta chains from one sample, sequenced in a study of control samples from healthy donors and cancer patients. Using immunoSEQ multiplex PCR, the repertoire was profiled, and TCRdb retains in-frame clones only, with some absent. The table includes about 67,000 clones, 80% to 90% detected once. The specimen sequenced was PBMCs. Receptor source: a woman aged 50 to 60 with head and neck cancer. The CDR3 runs from the conserved cysteine through the conserved F or W.

J: TRBJ1-2
V: TRBV28
CDR3: CASSFNPSTGGYGYTF

J: TRBJ1-4
V: TRBV28
CDR3: CAARGGTTLKLFF

J: TRBJ2-7
V: TRBV28
CDR3: CASSPPGQTNYEQYF

J: TRBJ2-7
V: TRBV24-1
CDR3: CATSQTGEYEQYF

J: TRBJ1-1
V: TRBV18
CDR3: CASSPRTGGETEAFF

J: TRBJ2-3
V: TRBV19
CDR3: CASSMGAGAHTQYF

J: TRBJ2-5
V: TRBV28
CDR3: CASSLGQGALGTETQYF

J: TRBJ2-1
V: TRBV10-3
CDR3: CAISSTSGGSGNEQFF

J: TRBJ1-2
V: TRBV28
CDR3: CASGLRSYTF

J: TRBJ2-1
V: TRBV2
CDR3: CASSHGLGRYNEQFF

J: TRBJ1-5
V: TRBV7-8
CDR3: CASSLAGTLYSNQPQHF

J: TRBJ1-5
V: TRBV19
CDR3: CASSPASSNQPQHF

J: TRBJ1-2
V: TRBV6-2/TRBV6-3
CDR3: CASSGLTGYGYTF

J: TRBJ2-1
V: TRBV15
CDR3: CATPGRERDEQFF

J: TRBJ1-2
V: TRBV4-1
CDR3: CASSQDPSGYGYTF

J: TRBJ2-7
V: TRBV5-6
CDR3: CASSLAGSSYEQYF

J: TRBJ1-5
V: TRBV2
CDR3: CASSGDGRGNQPQHF

J: TRBJ2-2
V: TRBV5-4
CDR3: CASSPYGTGVPGELFF

J: TRBJ1-6
V: TRBV6-5
CDR3: CASKWDRGSPLHF

J: TRBJ2-3
V: TRBV27
CDR3: CASSPVRTDTQYF

J: TRBJ1-2
V: TRBV10-3
CDR3: CAISAEDYGYTF

J: TRBJ2-3
V: TRBV30
CDR3: CASATSTDTQYF

J: TRBJ2-5
V: TRBV7-6
CDR3: CASSLDLGHQETQYF

J: TRBJ1-5
V: TRBV24-1
CDR3: CATSGSGGGSNQPQHF

J: TRBJ1-5
V: TRBV7-2
CDR3: CASSPTQGQPQHF

J: TRBJ2-3
V: TRBV7-2
CDR3: CASSALYTDTQYF

J: TRBJ1-1
V: TRBV7-2
CDR3: CASSLAYPGLNTEAFF

J: TRBJ1-3
V: TRBV6-5
CDR3: CASSAGVSGNTIYF

J: TRBJ1-1
V: TRBV6-5
CDR3: CASRVDSLNTEAFF

J: TRBJ2-2
V: TRBV10-3
CDR3: CAISRTPGQRNTGELFF

J: TRBJ2-3
V: TRBV28
CDR3: CASSLSAGGGTDTQYF

J: TRBJ1-1
V: TRBV5-1
CDR3: CASRDREAAEAFF

J: TRBJ1-5
V: TRBV28
CDR3: CASSWGSQPQHF

J: TRBJ1-2
V: TRBV5-6
CDR3: CASSFYARDRDYGYTF

J: TRBJ2-3
V: TRBV6-1
CDR3: CASSEGQGTSTDTQYF

J: TRBJ2-4
V: TRBV9
CDR3: CASSVEGGGAKNIQYF

J: TRBJ2-3
V: TRBV28
CDR3: CASSDRAEADTQYF

J: TRBJ2-7
V: TRBV4-3
CDR3: CASSQITSVVGEQYF

J: TRBJ1-1
V: TRBV2
CDR3: CASSNLAGLTEAFF

J: TRBJ2-2
V: TRBV19
CDR3: CASSRAGGASGELFF

J: TRBJ1-5
V: TRBV5-6
CDR3: CASSLGTTRDQPQHF

J: TRBJ1-2
V: TRBV25-1
CDR3: CASSEGDGRKYGYTF

J: TRBJ1-1
V: TRBV5-4
CDR3: CASSFRQAPNTEAFF

J: TRBJ1-3
V: TRBV30
CDR3: CAWAGSSGNTIYF

J: TRBJ1-2
V: TRBV19
CDR3: CASNESRGWCQGVYGYTF

J: TRBJ2-7
V: TRBV18
CDR3: CASSPLRTPEQYF

J: TRBJ1-4
V: TRBV5-1
CDR3: CASSPEGLPTNEKLFF

J: TRBJ2-7
V: TRBV19
CDR3: CASSHRDSRIYEQYF

J: TRBJ1-5
V: TRBV11-2
CDR3: CASSLDRGHQPQHF

J: TRBJ2-7
V: TRBV3-1/TRBV3-2
CDR3: CASSQDHGGEQYF

J: TRBJ2-7
V: TRBV28
CDR3: CASSPAAGGVYEQYF

J: TRBJ2-5
V: TRBV20-1
CDR3: CSASSGQPAQETQYF

J: TRBJ1-6
V: TRBV27
CDR3: CASSLSGEVNSPLHF

J: TRBJ2-1
V: TRBV3-1/TRBV3-2
CDR3: CASSQRGASNEQFF

J: TRBJ2-5
V: TRBV5-1
CDR3: CASSNQETQYF

J: TRBJ1-4
V: TRBV30
CDR3: CARTGDATNEKLFF

J: TRBJ2-1
V: TRBV7-6
CDR3: CASSLGSGGLYNEQFF

J: TRBJ1-2
V: TRBV20-1
CDR3: CSASTQGEGYGYTF

J: TRBJ1-4
V: TRBV11-2
CDR3: CASSLALGHATNEKLFF